This T cell receptor beta chain was identified during a study of identical twins. Via MiXCR, TCRdb re-called the 5' RACE reads, giving one row per CDR3 protein. The repertoire consists of roughly 1,500,000 distinct CDR3 sequences, with about 30% occurring once and the leading ten covering under 0.35%. General observations from the study: A partial confounding effect on zero-insertion analyses could come from invariant MAIT and iNKT cells.

CDR3 size: 14 residues. Germline loops: CDR1 KGHDR, CDR2 SFDVKD. Comments on this clonotype: Its target is not known.

The chain combines TRBV24-1 with TRBJ2-1; 7 positions agree with TRBD2. The DNA matches TRBJ2-7 better at its end, which makes the J call doubtful. The clonotype was recovered from a newborn girl in good health. The sequenced sample consisted of cord blood. The CDR3 bases are TGTGCCACCAGTGAGGGGGGGTCCTACAATGAGCAGTACTTC. Amino acid sequence: CATSEGGSYNEQYF.